This TCR beta chain was recorded in a study of shared clonotypes between healthy human individuals. Researchers ran the assay at a deep level. The protocol was immunoSEQ multiplex PCR, while the TCRdb copy is restricted to in-frame clones and leaves out a portion. The repertoire holds fewer than 600,000 clones, with around three quarters as singletons. Donors were healthy HIV-negative adults without recently reported acute infections or vaccinations. V gave up 5 bases and J gave up 2 bases, with 16 bases separating them. Germline CDR1 and CDR2: SGHVS and FNYEAQ. The CDR3 has 16 amino acids. The sequencing input was PBMCs. The V gene is TRBV7-6, the J gene TRBJ2-1; tentative D call: TRBD1 (6 bases). The clonotype originates from a woman aged 40 to 49 in good health. Some clones in this sample may be carry-over from other donors' samples. CDR3 nucleotides: TGTGCCAGCAGCACTGGGTGGGACACAGCCTACAATGAGCAGTTCTTC. Protein: CASSTGWDTAYNEQFF.